This TCR beta chain was sequenced during a study of T cell changes during pregnancy in multiple sclerosis (dated by TCRdb to about 2019). Regarding the complete study: The study looked at changes in the T cell repertoire across pregnancy in women with multiple sclerosis.

To note about this clone: What this receptor recognizes is not known. Per-base quality was not reported, and no clone a single base away is much larger than it.

The library was generated by the immunoSEQ multiplex PCR assay. Imported from immuneACCESS, the table was reduced by TCRdb to in-frame sequences with V and J called. These copies leave out some clones; in studies compared against another copy, an unresolved V gene accounts for under half, and the cause of the remainder is not known. Present in this sample are over 85,000 clones, 91% of which were seen just once. The ten most abundant clones make up approximately 1.7% of the sample. CDR1 is given as MNHNY and CDR2 as SVGAGI, both from the germline V gene (reference sequence). The V end loses 5 bases and the J end loses 4 bases, and a stretch of 9 bases separates them. From its cysteine to its phenylalanine, the CDR3 spans 12 amino acids. Only CDR3 DNA remains: 36 bases, in frame from the first base.

The origin of this receptor is a female donor in good health, enrolled as a control in a pregnancy study. The chain was built from TRBV6-6 and TRBJ2-7; the D gene is possibly TRBD1, with 6 bases matching. Sample: peripheral blood, taken after pregnancy. The DNA is TGTGCCAGCAGTCTACAGGGTTACGAGCAGTACTTC. Its coded protein is CASSLQGYEQYF.